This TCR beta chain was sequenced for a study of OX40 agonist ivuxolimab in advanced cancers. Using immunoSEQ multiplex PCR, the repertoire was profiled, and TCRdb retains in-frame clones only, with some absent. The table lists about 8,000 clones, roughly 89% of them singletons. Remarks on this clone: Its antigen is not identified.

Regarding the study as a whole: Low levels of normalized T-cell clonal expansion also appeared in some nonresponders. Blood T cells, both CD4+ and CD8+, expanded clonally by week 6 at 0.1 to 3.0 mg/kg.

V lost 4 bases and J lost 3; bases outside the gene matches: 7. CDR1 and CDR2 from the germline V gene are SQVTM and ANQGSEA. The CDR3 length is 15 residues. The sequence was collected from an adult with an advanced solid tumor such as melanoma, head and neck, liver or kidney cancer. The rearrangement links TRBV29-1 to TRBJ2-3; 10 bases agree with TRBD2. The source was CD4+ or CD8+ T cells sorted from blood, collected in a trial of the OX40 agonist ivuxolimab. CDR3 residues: CSVVGGLADTDTQYF. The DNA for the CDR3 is TGCAGCGTTGTCGGAGGACTAGCGGATACAGATACGCAGTATTTT.